A selection of T cell receptor beta chains follows, all from one sample in a study of cytomegalovirus exposure and HLA in healthy donors. Measured with immunoSEQ multiplex PCR; TCRdb has only the in-frame clones, and not every one. The sample holds 100,000 to 150,000 clones, less than 80% seen once. Sequencing was carried out using PBMCs. The receptors were sampled from a woman between 45 and 65 years old in good health and CMV-seronegative. CDR3s include the opening cysteine and the closing phenylalanine or tryptophan. Each record gives: J gene, V gene, D gene, clone size, CDR3 DNA, CDR3 protein. D genes are given only for firm matches. The listing skips clone size in some rows; elsewhere it reads once, few, many or a size class.

TRBJ1-5,TRBV28,TRBD1,-,TGTGCCAGCAGTTTAGGACAGGGGAATCAGCCCCAGCATTTT,CASSLGQGNQPQHF
TRBJ1-3,TRBV5-6,-,-,TGTGCCAGTCATCGGGTCTCTGGAAACACCATATATTTT,CASHRVSGNTIYF
TRBJ1-2,TRBV27,-,few,TGTGCCAGCAGTTTTGGGGCAGGGGTGGGTGGCTACACCTTC,CASSFGAGVGGYTF
TRBJ2-1,TRBV29-1,TRBD2,few,TGCAGCATCTGGACTAGCGACAATGAGCAGTTCTTC,CSIWTSDNEQFF
TRBJ2-7,TRBV2,-,-,TGTGCCAGCAGTGCGCCCGCATATGGGGACGTGGGACTCAACTCCTACGAGCAGTACTTC,CASSAPAYGDVGLNSYEQYF
TRBJ2-6,TRBV19,TRBD2,few,TGTGCCAGTAGTTTGGGACTAGCGGGATCGTCTATCAACTCTGGGGCCAACGTCCTGACTTTC,CASSLGLAGSSINSGANVLTF
TRBJ2-3,TRBV11-3,TRBD2,-,TGTGCCAGCAGCTTAAGCCACGGGGGGTTGAATACGCAGTATTTT,CASSLSHGGLNTQYF
TRBJ2-2,TRBV7-8,-,-,TGTGCCAGCAGCCCAGGGGTCGCCGGGGAGCTGTTTTTT,CASSPGVAGELFF
TRBJ2-1,TRBV6-4,TRBD2,-,TGTGCCAGCAGTGATATAGGAGGCGGGAGTAAAAGGAATGAGCAGTTCTTC,CASSDIGGGSKRNEQFF
TRBJ2-7,TRBV7-9,TRBD2,-,TGTTCCAGCAGCTCAACTAGCGGAGGACACTACGAGCAGTACTTC,CSSSSTSGGHYEQYF
TRBJ1-5,TRBV28,-,few,TGTGCCAGCAGGGACATAGGCGATCAGCCCCAGCATTTT,CASRDIGDQPQHF
TRBJ2-6,TRBV7-9,TRBD1,-,TGTGCCAGCAGCCTACAGGGGGCCCTATCTGGGGCCAACGTCCTGACTTTC,CASSLQGALSGANVLTF
TRBJ2-4,TRBV7-6,TRBD2,-,TGTGCCAGCAGCCAGAGACTAGCGGGAGTTTCTAGCAAAAACATTCAGTACTTC,CASSQRLAGVSSKNIQYF
TRBJ2-7,TRBV28,TRBD2,-,TGTGCCAGCAGAGTAGCGGGGACCCTAACCTACGAGCAGTACTTC,CASRVAGTLTYEQYF
TRBJ1-1,TRBV7-9,-,-,TGTTCCAGCAGCTCCCGTCAGGGGATGGCTGAAGCTTTCTTT,CSSSSRQGMAEAFF
TRBJ2-3,TRBV11-1,-,-,TGTGCCAGCAGCTTAGCCCTCCTGACTTCTACGGGCACAGATACGCAGTATTTT,CASSLALLTSTGTDTQYF
TRBJ1-1,TRBV5-1,TRBD1,-,TGCGCCAGCAGCTCGTTCCCGGGACAGGGGTCGAACACTGAAGCTTTCTTT,CASSSFPGQGSNTEAFF
TRBJ2-1,TRBV19,-,-,TGTGCCAGTAGTATCCCAAACAATGAGCAGTTCTTC,CASSIPNNEQFF
TRBJ1-2,TRBV6-6,-,once,TGTGCCAGCAAAACCGGACAGAACTATGGCTACACCTTC,CASKTGQNYGYTF
TRBJ2-1,TRBV5-8,TRBD1,-,TGTGCCAGCAGCTTGGAGATCGGGACAGGGGCCTACAATGAGCAGTTCTTC,CASSLEIGTGAYNEQFF
TRBJ2-1,TRBV2,-,-,TGTGCCAGCATAAGGACTATCACCTACAATGAGCAGTTCTTC,CASIRTITYNEQFF
TRBJ1-2,TRBV2,-,-,TGTGCCAGCAGAGCGGACAGCTTTATAGGCTACACCTTC,CASRADSFIGYTF
TRBJ1-6,TRBV6-4,-,-,TGTGCCAGCAGCCGGGAAAACAATTCACCCCTCCACTTT,CASSRENNSPLHF
TRBJ1-1,TRBV4-1,TRBD1,-,TGCGCCAGCAGCCAGACGACAGGGTTGAACACTGAAGCTTTCTTT,CASSQTTGLNTEAFF
TRBJ2-3,TRBV11-2,TRBD2,-,TGTGCCAGCAGTCCGACTAGCGGGAGAGGCAATACGCAGTATTTT,CASSPTSGRGNTQYF
TRBJ1-1,TRBV7-2,-,-,TGTGCCAGCAGCTTAATGAGGAACACTGAAGCTTTCTTT,CASSLMRNTEAFF
TRBJ1-5,TRBV18,-,-,TGTGCCAGCTCACCACAAGGGGCTAATCAGCCCCAGCATTTT,CASSPQGANQPQHF
TRBJ1-1,TRBV6-5,TRBD1,few,TGTGCCAGCACTGCGGACAGGGGGAACACTGAAGCTTTCTTT,CASTADRGNTEAFF
TRBJ2-3,TRBV28,TRBD1,-,TGTGCCAGCACTTTGGGAAGACAGGGAGCCACGCAGTATTTT,CASTLGRQGATQYF
TRBJ2-5,TRBV19,-,-,TGTGCCAGTAGTATTGGGGCAGGGGAGAGAGAGACCCAGTACTTC,CASSIGAGERETQYF
TRBJ2-7,TRBV7-9,TRBD1,few,TGTGCCAGCAGCCATACCGGGACAGGGGTCTACGAGCAGTACTTC,CASSHTGTGVYEQYF
TRBJ1-5,TRBV6-5,-,-,TGTGCCAGCAGGGACAGCTATCAGCCCCAGCATTTT,CASRDSYQPQHF
TRBJ2-2,TRBV27,TRBD1,few,TGTGCCAGCAGACCAGGGGGTTCCGGGGAGCTGTTTTTT,CASRPGGSGELFF
TRBJ2-3,TRBV15,-,few,TGTGCCACCAGCAGAGAGTCCGGTTTCACAGATACGCAGTATTTT,CATSRESGFTDTQYF
TRBJ2-7,TRBV25-1,TRBD2,-,TGTGCCAGCAGTGGGACTAGCGGGAGCGAGCAGTACTTC,CASSGTSGSEQYF
TRBJ1-4,TRBV10-3,TRBD1,once,TGTGCCTCTCGGACAGGGGAGGCAACTAATGAAAAACTGTTTTTT,CASRTGEATNEKLFF
TRBJ1-4,TRBV28,TRBD1,-,TGTGCCAGCAGTTTCCACCTCGGGGCGGGACAGGGCGGCGAAAAACTGTTTTTT,CASSFHLGAGQGGEKLFF
TRBJ1-1,TRBV6-4,TRBD1,-,TGTGCCAGCACCAGGGACAGGGGACTTTACACTGAAGCTTTCTTT,CASTRDRGLYTEAFF
TRBJ2-7,TRBV9,TRBD2,-,TGTGCCAGCAGCTCAGGGGGGACTAGCTCCCACGAGCAGTACTTC,CASSSGGTSSHEQYF
TRBJ2-1,TRBV19,TRBD2,-,TGTGCCAGTAGTGTTCTAGCGGGAGGGGACAATGAGCAGTTCTTC,CASSVLAGGDNEQFF
TRBJ2-7,TRBV5-8,TRBD2,-,TGTGCCAGCAGCGACGACAGGATCACTAGCGGAACCTTAAACTCCTACGAGCAGTACTTC,CASSDDRITSGTLNSYEQYF
TRBJ2-7,TRBV9,TRBD1,few,TGTGCCAGCAGCGTAGCGATGACAGGGTTAGGCTACGAGCAGTACTTC,CASSVAMTGLGYEQYF
TRBJ2-2,TRBV28,-,-,TGTGCCAGCAGTTTAACTGGTGAAGTTCGGGAGCTGTTTTTT,CASSLTGEVRELFF
TRBJ2-1,TRBV28,TRBD2,-,TGTGCCAGCAGCTCTCTAGCGGGAGGGCCTTACAATGAGCAGTTCTTC,CASSSLAGGPYNEQFF
TRBJ1-1,TRBV5-1,TRBD1,-,TGCGCCAGCAGCTTACCGACAGGGGAGGGGACTGAAGCTTTCTTT,CASSLPTGEGTEAFF
TRBJ1-2,TRBV5-6,-,few,TGTGCCAGCAGCTTGGGCCAGATTAATCTCTACACCTTC,CASSLGQINLYTF
TRBJ2-3,TRBV5-4,TRBD2,-,TGTGCCAGCACCATATGGCTAGCGGGAGGTTCAACAGATACGCGGTATTTT,CASTIWLAGGSTDTRYF
TRBJ2-3,TRBV11-2,TRBD2,-,TGTGCCAGCAGCCTCTATCTAGCGGGGCCCGTTGATACGCAGTATTTT,CASSLYLAGPVDTQYF
TRBJ2-1,TRBV9,TRBD1,-,TGTGCCAGCAGCGTAAGCAGGGACAGGGGCTACAATGAGCAGTTCTTC,CASSVSRDRGYNEQFF
TRBJ2-3,TRBV27,TRBD1,-,TGTGCCAGCAGTCCAGGACAGGGAGGAGGGGGAAGAGATACGCAGTATTTT,CASSPGQGGGGRDTQYF
TRBJ2-1,TRBV4-3,TRBD1,-,TGCGCCAGCAGCCAAGGGTTTACCGGGACAGGGTACAATGAGCAGTTCTTC,CASSQGFTGTGYNEQFF
TRBJ2-7,TRBV5-6,TRBD1,few,TGTGCCAGCATGCGGGACAGGGGGTTCCTGGGGAGCGAGCAGTACTTC,CASMRDRGFLGSEQYF
TRBJ2-1,TRBV11-3,-,-,TGTGCCAGCAGCCCGTCCAGGGTCGGCGAGCAGTTCTTC,CASSPSRVGEQFF
TRBJ2-7,TRBV19,TRBD1,-,TGTGCCAGTAGTGGACAGGCGTCTTCCTACGAGCAGTACTTC,CASSGQASSYEQYF
TRBJ2-2,TRBV18,-,-,TGTGCCAGCTCAGAACGATGGCTAGCAGGAGCCGGGGAGCTGTTTTTT,CASSERWLAGAGELFF